This T cell receptor beta chain was captured in a study of blood T cell repertoires in COVID-19. This clone appeared once. Sequencing used immunoSEQ multiplex PCR; TCRdb keeps in-frame clones, though not all of them. The sample lists about 80,000 clones, 76% occurring once. The clonotype comes from a man between 70 and 80 years old with active or convalescent COVID-19. Sequenced sample: peripheral blood.

In nucleotides, the CDR3 is TGTGCCAGCAGTCGAAGGGGGGGACCGTATGGCTACACCTTC. Its translation: CASSRRGGPYGYTF. The V and J genes are TRBV6-5 and TRBJ1-2; perhaps TRBD1 as D (6 bases). The length of the CDR3 is 14 residues. V was pared by 5 bases and J by 5 bases, with 15 bases between. Germline loops: CDR1 MNHEY, CDR2 SVGAGI.